This T cell receptor (beta chain) derives from a study of T cell responses to AZD1222 COVID-19 vaccine. Overall study: Second doses were pooled across both intervals (about 4 or about 12 weeks). Study observations and caveats: Only a handful of people who got AZD1222 tested seropositive at baseline. Regions 160-218 and 743-854 dominated among vaccine-associated CD4 TCRs spanning spike.

A remark on this clone: The antigen is undetermined.

Clones were read by immunoSEQ multiplex PCR, and TCRdb kept only the in-frame ones, dropping some. The sample has around 97,000 clones, around 90% seen once; the top ten hold roughly 5%. Trimming took 5 bases from V and 7 from J, leaving 6 bases between them. Germline loops: CDR1 MNHNY, CDR2 SVGAGI (reference sequence). The CDR3 consists of 12 residues. This sample comprised peripheral blood, obtained on day 0 of AZD1222 vaccination. The V gene is TRBV6-6, the J gene TRBJ2-6; D ambiguous. This sequence originates from an adult in good health. DNA of the CDR3: TGTGCCAGCAGTCCCGGTGCCAACGTCCTGACTTTC. As protein: CASSPGANVLTF.